These T cell receptor beta chains were read from a single sample in a study of blood T cell repertoires in COVID-19. Only in-frame clones appear in the TCRdb table, and some are missing; sequencing was by immunoSEQ multiplex PCR. The repertoire consists of 200,000 to 300,000 clones, with under 90% occurring once and the leading ten covering around 4%. Sequencing input: peripheral blood. The receptors originated from a man aged 55-75 years with acute or convalescent COVID-19. The CDR3 runs from the conserved cysteine through the conserved F or W. Fields, in order: V gene, J gene, CDR3 protein.

>TRBV12-2|TRBJ1-1
CASRFFDRYEAFF
>TRBV5-1|TRBJ2-2
CASSLGVDRAGELFF
>TRBV7-9|TRBJ2-6
CASSLWSSRRWPGANVLTF
>TRBV10-3|TRBJ1-2
CAIRDNSGGGRSAYGYTF
>TRBV7-9|TRBJ1-2
CASSLGGQANYGYTF
>TRBV27|TRBJ1-1
CASRQAGVNTEAFF
>TRBV6-5|TRBJ2-3
CAGQTTSGGTDTQYF
>TRBV5-8|TRBJ1-2
CASSLTDYGYTF
>TRBV3-1/TRBV3-2|TRBJ2-5
CASSQEWGGGYGETQYF
>TRBV6-5|TRBJ1-2
CASTRTGPYGYTF
>TRBV30|TRBJ2-3
CAWSVLKKDTQYF
>TRBV29-1|TRBJ2-3
CSVLGGITGDTQYF